One and the same sample provided the 12 T cell receptor beta chains below, sequenced in a study of PD-1 blockade in classical Hodgkin lymphoma. No patient escaped relapse after autologous stem cell transplantation, and brentuximab vedotin exposure varied. Clones were read by immunoSEQ multiplex PCR, and TCRdb kept only the in-frame ones, dropping some. Counted here are tens of thousands of clones, around 88% occurring once; the ten biggest clones make up under 15%. The sequenced sample was peripheral blood mononuclear cells (PBMCs), obtained at baseline. The receptors derive from a human donor with classical Hodgkin lymphoma.

The rearrangement uses TRBV29-1 and TRBJ2-5; D is possibly TRBD1 (5 bases). V lost 3 bases, J lost 1 base, and 15 bases lay in between. Per germline, CDR1 SQVTM and CDR2 ANQGSEA. This CDR3 contains 15 residues. The chain's CDR3 is CSVENDRTSQETQYF. DNA of the CDR3: TGCAGCGTTGAGAATGACAGAACGTCCCAAGAGACCCAGTACTTC. Combining the CDR3 with reference TRBV29-1 and TRBJ2-5 gives the whole variable domain SAVISQKPSRDICQRGTSLTIQCQVDSQVTMMFWYRQQPGQSLTLIATANQGSEATYESGFVIDKFPISRPNLTFSTLTVSNMSPEDSSIYLCSVENDRTSQETQYFGPGTRLLVL.

The J gene is TRBJ1-5, the V gene TRBV5-4; D is perhaps TRBD1 (6 bases). This CDR3 has 18 amino acids. Germline lookup yields CDR1 SGHNT and CDR2 YYREEE (reference sequence). V was trimmed by 4 bases and J by 0 bases, leaving 20 bases between them. Written as DNA, the CDR3 is TGTGCCAGCAGCCTACACCCGACAGGCATCTATAGCAATCAGCCCCAGCATTTT. Protein sequence: CASSLHPTGIYSNQPQHF.

The genes are TRBV6-4 and TRBJ2-3; possibly TRBD2 for D (6 bases). CDR3 length equals 16 residues. V dropped 0 bases and J dropped 1 base, with 11 bases sitting between them. The germline V gene has CDR1 MRHNA and CDR2 SNTAGT. The CDR3 protein is CASSDSGGDGTDTQYF. CDR3 bases: TGTGCCAGCAGTGACTCCGGGGGTGATGGCACAGATACGCAGTATTTT.

This clone was detected only once. A read error may produce the germline difference seen at one junction end. This rearrangement joins TRBV5-4 to TRBJ1-5, with D possibly matching TRBD1 (6 bases). CDR3 length: 14 amino acids. Germline loops: CDR1 SGHNT, CDR2 YYREEE (reference sequence). CDR3 in amino acids: CASSQDRDIQPQHF. DNA for the CDR3: TGCGCCAGCAGCCAAGACCGGGACATTCAGCCCCAGCATTTT.

The chain employs TRBV5-1 and TRBJ2-7, with a possible D match to TRBD2 (5 bases). The CDR3 has 14 amino acids. The germline CDR1 and CDR2 sequences are SGHRS and YFSETQ. V shed 8 bases and J shed 1 base, with 16 bases lying between them. The CDR3 DNA is TGCGCCAGTCGCCGGGAAATACGATCCTACGAGCAGTACTTC. Protein sequence: CASRREIRSYEQYF. The full variable domain, with the rest looked up from reference TRBV5-1 and TRBJ2-7, is KAGVTQTPRYLIKTRGQQVTLSCSPISGHRSVSWYQQTPGQGLQFLFEYFSETQRNKGNFPGRFSGRQFSNSRSEMNVSTLELGDSALYLCASRREIRSYEQYFGPGTRLTVT.

The V gene is TRBV10-3, the J gene TRBJ1-3, with D perhaps matching TRBD1 (5 bases). This CDR3 has 15 amino acids. The germline V gene has CDR1 ENHRY and CDR2 SYGVKD. Trimming removed 1 base from V and 4 bases from J, with 11 bases in between. The CDR3 loop is CAISEYRDLGNTIYF. CDR3 nucleotides: TGTGCCATCAGTGAGTACCGGGACCTAGGAAACACCATATATTTT.

CDR3 residues: CASSVGQASGNTIYF. CDR3 bases: TGTGCCAGCAGCGTAGGGCAGGCCTCTGGAAACACCATATATTTT. The genes are TRBV9 and TRBJ1-3, with no clear D. CDR3 length: 15 amino acids. The V and J ends lost 0 bases and 0 bases respectively, with 7 bases between them. Germline CDR1 is SGDLS and CDR2 is YYNGEE.

The chain combines TRBV4-1 with TRBJ2-1, with TRBD2 matching over 12 bases. The CDR3 loop spans 15 amino acids. V dropped 1 base and J dropped 7; count of bases not matched to a gene: 2. Germline CDR1 MGHRA, CDR2 YSYEKL. As DNA, the CDR3 is TGCGCCAGCAGCCAAGGACTAGCGGGGGTAAATGAGCAGTTCTTC. As protein: CASSQGLAGVNEQFF.

The chain joins TRBV18 to TRBJ1-2; D gene unclear. From germline, CDR1 is KGHSH and CDR2 LQKENI. The CDR3 loop spans 14 amino acids. The V end lost 2 bases, the J end lost 8 bases, and 15 bases lay between the germline ends. DNA for the CDR3: TGTGCCAGCTCACCAATGGGGATTGCGGAGGGCTACACCTTC. Amino acid sequence: CASSPMGIAEGYTF.

The chain employs TRBV19 and TRBJ1-5; unclear D gene. Germline values: CDR1 LNHDA, CDR2 SQIVND (reference sequence). The CDR3 spans 15 residues. V gave up 3 bases and J gave up 4 bases, with 13 bases separating them. The DNA for the CDR3 is TGTGCCAGTAGTATCCACAGCGGGGATAATCAGCCCCAGCATTTT. Amino acids: CASSIHSGDNQPQHF. The entire variable domain, with the rest obtained from reference TRBV19 and TRBJ1-5, is as follows: DGGITQSPKYLFRKEGQNVTLSCEQNLNHDAMYWYRQDPGQGLRLIYYSQIVNDFQKGDIAEGYSVSREKKESFPLTVTSAQKNPTAFYLCASSIHSGDNQPQHFGDGTRLSIL.

This chain uses TRBV7-6 with TRBJ2-3; no clear D. Trimming shortened V by 4 bases and J by 1 base, and 9 bases separated the two germline ends. Germline V gene sequence: CDR1 SGHVS, CDR2 FNYEAQ. The CDR3 has 14 amino acids. The CDR3 region has the DNA TGTGCCAGCAGCTCCGGCCTTCGCACAGATACGCAGTATTTT. Translated: CASSSGLRTDTQYF.

The gene calls are TRBV6-5 and TRBJ2-7, with TRBD2 matching over 7 bases. The germline CDR1 and CDR2 sequences are MNHEY and SVGAGI. With V trimmed by 6 bases and J by 6 bases, 11 bases remained unmatched. The length of the CDR3 is 14 residues. The CDR3 coding sequence is TGTGCCAGCAGAGCGGGGTTTTCCCGGGGCGAGCAGTACTTC. Its translation is CASRAGFSRGEQYF.